This is a list of T cell receptor beta chains from one sample in a study of shared clonotypes between healthy human individuals. Assay used: immunoSEQ multiplex PCR; TCRdb lists only in-frame clones, some missing. The repertoire includes around 690,000 clones, about nine tenths of them detected once, and around a third sits in the top ten. Sequencing was done on a sample of memory CD8+ T cells from PBMCs. The receptors stem from a man aged 18-30 years in good health. Some clones in this sample may be carry-over from other donors' samples. CDR3s include the opening cysteine and the closing phenylalanine or tryptophan. The D gene is left open where the match is weak. Part of the rows lack a size; the others show once, few, many or a class for expanded clones.

TRBJ2-2,TRBV29-1,-,TRBD2,CSVPGGGPNTGELFF,TGCAGCGTCCCAGGCGGGGGTCCGAACACCGGGGAGCTGTTTTTT
TRBJ2-5,TRBV9,-,-,CASSADLGWETQYF,TGTGCCAGCAGCGCGGACTTGGGGTGGGAGACCCAGTACTTC
TRBJ1-2,TRBV7-9,-,TRBD1,CASSPDRAKGYTF,TGTGCCAGCAGCCCGGACAGGGCGAAGGGCTACACCTTC
TRBJ2-7,TRBV10-3,once,-,CATKESAGSSYEQYF,TGTGCCACAAAAGAAAGTGCAGGGAGCTCCTACGAGCAGTACTTC
TRBJ2-2,TRBV27,-,-,CASSSYPDRNTGELFF,TGTGCCAGCAGTTCCTACCCTGACAGGAACACCGGGGAGCTGTTTTTT
TRBJ1-2,TRBV9,-,-,CASSAVVGIYGYTF,TGTGCCAGCAGCGCGGTGGTGGGAATCTATGGCTACACCTTC
TRBJ1-2,TRBV30,once,-,CAWSLQNYGYTF,TGTGCCTGGAGTCTGCAGAACTATGGCTACACCTTC
TRBJ2-5,TRBV28,-,-,CASTLRRIKETQYF,TGTGCCAGCACCCTCAGACGGATTAAAGAGACCCAGTACTTC
TRBJ2-1,TRBV28,-,TRBD2,CASSTGTNYNEQFF,TGTGCCAGCAGTACCGGGACTAACTACAATGAGCAGTTCTTC
TRBJ1-4,TRBV4-1,-,-,CASSQANGEKLFF,TGCGCCAGCAGCCAAGCTAACGGGGAAAAACTGTTTTTT
TRBJ2-7,TRBV27,-,TRBD2,CASRLAGEFYEQYF,TGTGCCAGCAGACTAGCGGGGGAGTTCTACGAGCAGTACTTC
TRBJ2-7,TRBV19,-,TRBD2,CASSSGLARYEQYF,TGTGCCAGTAGTAGTGGACTAGCGAGGTACGAGCAGTACTTC
TRBJ1-1,TRBV6-6,-,-,CASSLNRDTEAFF,TGTGCCAGCAGCCTCAACAGGGACACTGAAGCTTTCTTT
TRBJ1-3,TRBV6-1,-,-,CASRSGSGNTIYF,TGTGCCAGCAGATCGGGGTCTGGAAACACCATATATTTT
TRBJ1-1,TRBV27,few,-,CASSSRDTNRAFF,TGTGCCAGCAGTTCAAGGGACACCAATCGAGCTTTCTTT
TRBJ1-5,TRBV5-1,-,-,CASSLLGLDQPQHF,TGCGCCAGCAGCTTGTTAGGGTTGGACCAGCCCCAGCATTTT
TRBJ2-5,TRBV2,-,-,CASTLGASMYQETQYF,TGTGCCAGCACGCTAGGTGCTTCTATGTACCAAGAGACCCAGTACTTC
TRBJ2-7,TRBV14,many,-,CASSPGDYEQYF,TGTGCCAGCAGCCCAGGAGACTACGAGCAGTACTTC
TRBJ1-2,TRBV19,once,-,CASSMRDRADYGYTF,TGTGCCAGTAGTATGAGGGACCGGGCCGACTATGGCTACACCTTC
TRBJ2-6,TRBV4-1,-,-,CASSQDSSRSGANVLTF,TGCGCCAGCAGCCAAGATAGTTCCCGCTCTGGGGCCAACGTCCTGACTTTC
TRBJ2-1,TRBV10-2,-,TRBD2,CASERAGGANEQFF,TGCGCCAGCGAGCGGGCGGGAGGGGCCAATGAGCAGTTCTTC
TRBJ1-6,TRBV28,-,-,CASSLRNSPLHF,TGTGCCAGCAGTCTGAGAAATTCACCCCTCCACTTT
TRBJ1-4,TRBV9,-,-,CASSVGGTNEKLFF,TGTGCCAGCAGCGTAGGGGGAACTAATGAAAAACTGTTTTTT
TRBJ2-7,TRBV5-5,-,-,CASRAGQPTYEQYF,TGTGCCAGCAGGGCGGGACAGCCGACCTACGAGCAGTACTTC
TRBJ2-7,TRBV19,few,-,CASSIGRFAHEQYF,TGTGCCAGTAGTATTGGTAGGTTCGCACACGAGCAGTACTTC
TRBJ1-2,TRBV28,-,-,CASEGLIEQHYGYTF,TGTGCCAGCGAGGGGCTGATAGAGCAACACTATGGCTACACCTTC
TRBJ2-7,TRBV6-1,-,TRBD1,CASTDRGISAEQYF,TGTGCCAGCACCGACAGGGGGATCTCTGCCGAGCAGTACTTC
TRBJ1-2,TRBV27,-,-,CASSSWGKLSDGYTF,TGTGCCAGCAGTTCTTGGGGGAAACTCAGTGATGGCTACACCTTC
TRBJ2-7,TRBV19,-,-,CASSMPSYEQYF,TGTGCCAGTAGTATGCCTTCCTACGAGCAGTACTTC
TRBJ2-1,TRBV5-4,-,-,CASSSGVHNEQFF,TGTGCCAGCAGCTCTGGGGTTCACAATGAGCAGTTCTTC
TRBJ2-7,TRBV5-4,-,TRBD2,CASSFASGNYEQYF,TGTGCCAGCAGCTTTGCTAGCGGGAACTACGAGCAGTACTTC
TRBJ1-2,TRBV28,-,TRBD1,CASSNTGTGVDYGYTF,TGTGCCAGCAGCAATACCGGGACAGGGGTGGACTATGGCTACACCTTC
TRBJ1-2,TRBV5-1,-,-,CASRGDNYGYTF,TGCGCCAGCAGGGGGGATAACTATGGCTACACCTTC
TRBJ2-3,TRBV7-9,-,TRBD1,CASSLSDRGPLDTQYF,TGTGCCAGCAGCTTATCTGACAGGGGGCCCTTAGATACGCAGTATTTT
TRBJ2-5,TRBV9,-,TRBD1,CASSTDRGETQYF,TGTGCCAGCAGCACCGACAGGGGAGAGACCCAGTACTTC
TRBJ2-7,TRBV5-3,-,-,CAISGDSYEQYF,TGTGCCATATCGGGGGACTCCTACGAGCAGTACTTC
TRBJ2-2,TRBV6-5,-,TRBD2,CASSSMAGGVAGELFF,TGTGCCAGCAGTTCCATGGCGGGGGGCGTTGCCGGGGAGCTGTTTTTT
TRBJ2-7,TRBV7-3,-,TRBD2,CASSLTGLASYEQYF,TGTGCCAGCAGCTTAACGGGACTAGCTTCCTACGAGCAGTACTTC
TRBJ1-2,TRBV7-9,-,-,CASSLVDSYGYTF,TGTGCCAGCAGCTTAGTGGACTCCTATGGCTACACCTTC
TRBJ1-1,TRBV7-2,-,-,CASSLLTAEAFF,TGTGCCAGCAGCTTATTGACAGCTGAAGCTTTCTTT
TRBJ2-3,TRBV7-9,-,-,CASSLRDLDTQYF,TGTGCTAGCAGCTTAAGGGATCTGGATACGCAGTATTTT
TRBJ2-7,TRBV19,-,TRBD1,CASTPTTGSDYEQYF,TGTGCCAGTACCCCAACGACAGGGAGCGATTACGAGCAGTACTTC
TRBJ2-1,TRBV7-9,many,-,CASSPHYNEQFF,TGTGCCAGCAGCCCCCACTACAATGAGCAGTTCTTC
TRBJ1-2,TRBV27,-,-,CASSSAGSYYGYTF,TGTGCCAGCAGTTCCGCAGGGTCATACTATGGCTACACCTTC
TRBJ2-7,TRBV7-2,-,-,CASSLDSSYEQYF,TGTGCCAGCAGCTTAGATTCGTCCTACGAGCAGTACTTC
TRBJ1-2,TRBV6-5,-,-,CASSSDSNYGYTF,TGTGCCAGCAGTTCAGACAGCAACTATGGCTACACCTTC
TRBJ2-7,TRBV9,once,TRBD1,CASSVGDSGAYEQYF,TGTGCCAGCAGCGTAGGGGACAGCGGAGCCTACGAGCAGTACTTC
TRBJ1-1,TRBV7-9,once,TRBD1,CASSFSKGAGMNTEAFF,TGTGCCAGCAGCTTTTCCAAGGGGGCTGGGATGAACACTGAAGCTTTCTTT
TRBJ1-5,TRBV6-1,-,-,CASSDPHRNQPQHF,TGTGCCAGCAGTGACCCGCACCGGAATCAGCCCCAGCATTTT
TRBJ1-2,TRBV28,-,TRBD1,CASSWTGTGYTF,TGTGCCAGCAGTTGGACAGGTACGGGCTACACCTTC
TRBJ2-7,TRBV7-9,-,TRBD2,CASSLTLRGAYEQYF,TGTGCCAGCAGCTTAACATTGCGGGGGGCCTACGAGCAGTACTTC
TRBJ2-7,TRBV29-1,-,-,CSVGSTYEQYF,TGCAGCGTCGGGAGCACCTACGAGCAGTACTTC
TRBJ2-1,TRBV5-4,-,TRBD1,CASSGDRGEQFF,TGTGCCAGCAGCGGCGACAGGGGTGAGCAGTTCTTC
TRBJ2-2,TRBV5-1,-,-,CASSLGVGHHTGELFF,TGCGCCAGCAGCTTGGGAGTGGGACACCACACCGGGGAGCTGTTTTTT